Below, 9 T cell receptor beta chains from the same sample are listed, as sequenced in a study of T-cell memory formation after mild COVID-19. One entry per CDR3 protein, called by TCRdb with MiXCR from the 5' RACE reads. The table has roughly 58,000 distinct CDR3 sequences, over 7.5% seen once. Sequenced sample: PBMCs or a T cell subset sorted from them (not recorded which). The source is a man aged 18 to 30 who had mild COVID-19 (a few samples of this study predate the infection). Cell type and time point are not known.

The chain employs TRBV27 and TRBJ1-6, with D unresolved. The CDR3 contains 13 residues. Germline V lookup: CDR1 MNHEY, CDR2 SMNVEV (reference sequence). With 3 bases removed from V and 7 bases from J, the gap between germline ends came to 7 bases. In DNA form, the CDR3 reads TGTGCCAGCAGTTTCGTAGGGAATTCACCCCTCCACTTT. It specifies CASSFVGNSPLHF.

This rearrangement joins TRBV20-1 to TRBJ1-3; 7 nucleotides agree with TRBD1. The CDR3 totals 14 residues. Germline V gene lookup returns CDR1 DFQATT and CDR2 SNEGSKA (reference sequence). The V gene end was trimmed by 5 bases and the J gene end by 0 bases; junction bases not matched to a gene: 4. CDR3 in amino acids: CSASSGGSGNTIYF. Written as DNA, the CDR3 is TGCAGTGCTTCATCAGGGGGCTCTGGAAACACCATATATTTT.

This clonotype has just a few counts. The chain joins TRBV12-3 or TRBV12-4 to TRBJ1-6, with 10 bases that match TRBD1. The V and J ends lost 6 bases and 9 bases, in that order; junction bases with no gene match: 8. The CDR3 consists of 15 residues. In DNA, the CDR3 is TGTGCCAGCAGCCGACAGGGGGCGCAAAGTTCACCCCTCCACTTT. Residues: CASSRQGAQSSPLHF.

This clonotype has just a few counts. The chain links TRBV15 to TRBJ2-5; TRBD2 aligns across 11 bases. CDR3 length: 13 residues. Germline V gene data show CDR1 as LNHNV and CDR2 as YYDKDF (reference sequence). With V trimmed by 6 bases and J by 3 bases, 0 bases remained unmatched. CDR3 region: CATRLAGEETQYF. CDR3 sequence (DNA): TGTGCCACCAGACTAGCGGGGGAAGAGACCCAGTACTTC.

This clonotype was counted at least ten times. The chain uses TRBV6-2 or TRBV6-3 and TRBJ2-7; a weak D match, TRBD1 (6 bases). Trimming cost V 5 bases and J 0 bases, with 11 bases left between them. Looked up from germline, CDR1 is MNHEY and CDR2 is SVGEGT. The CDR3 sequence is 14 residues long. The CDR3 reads CASSRQEISYEQYF. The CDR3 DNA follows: TGTGCCAGCAGTCGACAGGAGATCTCCTACGAGCAGTACTTC.

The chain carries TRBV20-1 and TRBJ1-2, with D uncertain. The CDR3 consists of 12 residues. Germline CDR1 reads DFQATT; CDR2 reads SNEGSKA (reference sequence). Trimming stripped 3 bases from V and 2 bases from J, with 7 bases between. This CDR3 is CSARPRNYGYTF. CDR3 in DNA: TGCAGTGCTAGGCCCAGGAACTATGGCTACACCTTC.

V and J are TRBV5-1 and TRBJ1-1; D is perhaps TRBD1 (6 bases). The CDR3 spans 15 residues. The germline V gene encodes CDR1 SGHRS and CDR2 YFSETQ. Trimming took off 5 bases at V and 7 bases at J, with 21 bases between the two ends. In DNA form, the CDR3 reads TGCGCCAGCAGAGAACAGGGTGGGACTCAGGGTGAAGCTTTCTTT. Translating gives CASREQGGTQGEAFF.

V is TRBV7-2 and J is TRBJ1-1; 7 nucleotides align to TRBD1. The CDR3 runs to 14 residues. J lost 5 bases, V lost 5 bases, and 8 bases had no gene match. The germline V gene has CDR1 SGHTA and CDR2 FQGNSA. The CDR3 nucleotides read TGTGCCAGCAGCCTCTACCGACAGGGTACTGAAGCTTTCTTT. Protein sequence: CASSLYRQGTEAFF.

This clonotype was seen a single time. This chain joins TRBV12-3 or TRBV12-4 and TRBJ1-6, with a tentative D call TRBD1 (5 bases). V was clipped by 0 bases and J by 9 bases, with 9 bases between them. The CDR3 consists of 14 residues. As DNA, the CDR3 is TGTGCCAGCAGTTTAGCAGGGGCGGTTTCACCCCTCCACTTT. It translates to CASSLAGAVSPLHF.